The 24 T cell receptor beta chains presented below share a single source sample, sequenced in a study of T-cell memory formation after mild COVID-19. TCRdb reprocessed the 5' RACE reads via MiXCR and lists one record per CDR3 protein. The table has 100,000 to 130,000 distinct CDR3 sequences, roughly a sixth seen once. The specimen was PBMCs or a T cell subset sorted from them (not recorded which). These receptors were collected from a man between 18 and 29 years old who had mild COVID-19 (a few samples of this study predate the infection). Cell type and time point are not known.

This clonotype was seen more than once but under ten times. Relative to the germline gene, one junction end is altered; a read error may explain this. The chain recombines TRBV4-1 with TRBJ2-7; D possibly corresponds to TRBD1 (5 bases). The CDR3 is 16 residues long. Germline CDR1 MGHRA, CDR2 YSYEKL. CDR3 DNA: TGCGCCAGCAGCCAATGGGGCGGTGGTAGGTCCCGAGGCCTGCACTTC. As protein: CASSQWGGGRSRGLHF.

The V call is TRBV27, the J call TRBJ1-1; weak D call: TRBD1 (5 bases). The germline gives CDR1 MNHEY, CDR2 SMNVEV (reference sequence). Trimming removed 2 bases at V and 5 bases at J, with 21 bases between. This CDR3 comprises 17 residues. CDR3 residues: CASSLTLREGEWTEAFF. The CDR3 DNA sequence: TGTGCCAGCAGTTTAACCCTTCGGGAAGGGGAGTGGACTGAAGCTTTCTTT.

The chain carries TRBV6-2 or TRBV6-3 and TRBJ1-1; D possibly corresponds to TRBD1 (5 bases). From germline, CDR1 is MNHEY and CDR2 SVGEGT. The CDR3 has 17 residues. With 0 bases removed from V and 6 bases from J, the gap between germline ends came to 20 bases. In nucleotides, the CDR3 is TGTGCCAGCAGTTACTCCTTGTTGGGGACTCGACGGGCTGAAGCTTTCTTT. As protein: CASSYSLLGTRRAEAFF.

This clonotype was detected only a few times. V and J are TRBV12-3 or TRBV12-4 and TRBJ2-3, with D possibly being TRBD1 or TRBD2 (5 bases each). Deletions cut 3 bases from V and 2 bases from J, with 15 bases between. The length of the CDR3 is 16 residues. DNA of the CDR3: TGTGCCAGCAGTTTCGGCTACCGGGGACCCACAGATACGCAGTATTTT. It yields the protein CASSFGYRGPTDTQYF.

For the CDR3, the DNA is TGTGCCAGCAGCGTGAGCGGGGGGGCGAATCGTAGGTCAGATACGCAGTATTTT. It is translated as CASSVSGGANRRSDTQYF. The genes are TRBV9 and TRBJ2-3, with 10 nucleotides matching TRBD2. CDR3 size: 18 residues. In germline, CDR1 is SGDLS, CDR2 YYNGEE. V dropped 2 bases and J dropped 4; count of bases not matched to a gene: 13.

The chain combines TRBV7-2 with TRBJ2-5, with a possible D match to TRBD2 (6 bases). The CDR3 contains 15 residues. V was shortened by 5 bases and J by 7 bases, with 20 bases between the two germline ends. Looked up from germline, CDR1 is SGHTA and CDR2 is FQGNSA. CDR3 DNA sequence: TGTGCCAGCAGCCCAGGAGGGACTGCCGGTGGGACCCAGTACTTC. Residues: CASSPGGTAGGTQYF.

The chain joins TRBV6-5 to TRBJ1-3; D uncertain. The V gene lost 2 bases and the J gene lost 4 bases, with 12 bases spanning the gap. CDR1 is MNHEY, CDR2 SVGAGI, per germline. The CDR3 is 15 amino acids. The CDR3 spells CASSYTGRHGNTIYF. The CDR3 nucleotides read TGTGCCAGCAGTTACACTGGACGGCACGGAAACACCATATATTTT.

The chain joins TRBV28 to TRBJ1-5; maybe TRBD1 (6 bases). The CDR3 spans 13 residues. The germline CDR1 and CDR2 sequences are MDHEN and SYDVKM. Trimming took off 6 bases at V and 6 bases at J, with 12 bases between the two ends. The chain's CDR3 is CASSYRVRQPQHF. DNA for the CDR3: TGTGCCAGCAGCTACAGGGTACGTCAGCCCCAGCATTTT.

This clonotype was observed a handful of times. The rearrangement links TRBV7-9 to TRBJ1-1; possible D gene TRBD1, 6 bases. Trimming stripped 4 bases from V and 5 bases from J, with 11 bases between. The CDR3 has 13 amino acids. The germline V gene has CDR1 SEHNR and CDR2 FQNEAQ (reference sequence). DNA for the CDR3: TGTGCCAGCAGCTGGTTAGGGGGGACTGAAGCTTTCTTT. It specifies CASSWLGGTEAFF.

In this sample, this clonotype turned up a few times. The chain carries TRBV4-2 and TRBJ2-3; TRBD2 matches 9 bases. The CDR3 loop spans 17 amino acids. J lost 2 bases, V lost 1 base, and 7 bases had no gene match. The germline V gene encodes CDR1 LGHNA and CDR2 YNFKEQ. CDR3 sequence (DNA): TGTGCCAGCAGCCAAGTCTCAGCGGGGGGCTTCACAGATACGCAGTATTTT. The encoded protein is CASSQVSAGGFTDTQYF.

The sample holds a few counts of this clonotype. This rearrangement joins TRBV5-1 to TRBJ2-7; 12 bases match TRBD1. The germline gives CDR1 SGHRS, CDR2 YFSETQ. Trimming removed 4 bases from V and 10 bases from J; junction bases left unmatched: 12. The CDR3 covers 15 residues. Here the CDR3 reads CASSPGPGTGGDQYF. The DNA for the CDR3 is TGCGCCAGCAGCCCGGGGCCCGGGACAGGGGGCGACCAGTACTTC.

This clonotype was observed a few times. This chain uses TRBV12-3 or TRBV12-4 with TRBJ2-1; D is ambiguous. The CDR3 spans 11 residues. V was pared by 6 bases and J by 4 bases, with 4 bases between. CDR3 loop: CASRVYNEQFF. CDR3 in DNA: TGTGCCAGCAGGGTATACAATGAGCAGTTCTTC.

CDR3 coding DNA: TGCGCCAGCAGCTCGGTCCCCGGGCAGGGCAATGAGCAGTTCTTC. This encodes CASSSVPGQGNEQFF. The chain joins TRBV5-1 to TRBJ2-1; the D gene is possibly TRBD1 (5 bases). The CDR3 is 15 residues long. Germline V lookup: CDR1 SGHRS, CDR2 YFSETQ. The V end was cut by 3 bases, the J end by 6 bases, with 16 bases between.

This chain uses TRBV9 with TRBJ1-1; D unresolved. Germline V gene lookup returns CDR1 SGDLS and CDR2 YYNGEE. CDR3 length equals 14 residues. With 0 bases removed from V and 1 base from J, the gap between germline ends came to 7 bases. CDR3 sequence reads: CASSVDLRNTEAFF. The CDR3 nucleotides read TGTGCCAGCAGCGTAGACTTGAGGAACACTGAAGCTTTCTTT.

This clonotype showed up many times. The CDR3 sequence: CASSPRGALDYGYTF. Written as DNA, the CDR3 is TGTGCCAGCAGCCCCCGGGGTGCCCTGGACTATGGCTACACCTTC. This chain links TRBV5-5 with TRBJ1-2, with unresolved D. In germline, CDR1 is SGHKS, CDR2 YYEKEE (reference sequence). CDR3 length: 15 residues. Trimming shortened V by 4 bases and J by 3 bases, and 16 bases separated the two germline ends. The full variable domain, in which reference TRBV5-5 and TRBJ1-2 provide the parts outside the CDR3, is DAGVTQSPTHLIKTRGQQVTLRCSPISGHKSVSWYQQVLGQGPQFIFQYYEKEERGRGNFPDRFSARQFPNYSSELNVNALLLGDSALYLCASSPRGALDYGYTFGSGTRLTVV.

This chain joins TRBV24-1 and TRBJ1-5, with TRBD1 identical over 7 bases. CDR1 and CDR2 from the germline V gene are KGHDR and SFDVKD. V lost 7 bases and J lost 4; bases outside the gene matches: 3. This CDR3 spans 13 amino acids. The CDR3 loop is CATSRQGNQPQHF. CDR3 bases: TGTGCCACCAGCAGACAGGGAAATCAGCCCCAGCATTTT.

The chain recombines TRBV7-2 with TRBJ2-5, with 8 nucleotides matching TRBD1. The CDR3 has 15 residues. CDR1 and CDR2 from the germline V gene are SGHTA and FQGNSA. The V segment lost 2 bases and the J segment 4 bases; nucleotides outside the gene matches: 6. The CDR3 nucleotides are TGTGCCAGCAGCTTACACGGGACAGGTTTAGAGACCCAGTACTTC. It codes for CASSLHGTGLETQYF.

The rearrangement joins TRBV6-5 to TRBJ2-1; the D gene is possibly TRBD1 (6 bases). Trimming removed 4 bases from V and 0 bases from J, with 13 bases in between. CDR3 size: 16 residues. Looked up from germline, CDR1 is MNHEY and CDR2 is SVGAGI. The CDR3 region is CASSSAGGRSYNEQFF. For the CDR3, the DNA is TGTGCCAGCAGTTCCGCTGGGGGCCGCTCCTACAATGAGCAGTTCTTC.

There are a few counts of this clonotype. V usage is TRBV4-3 and J usage is TRBJ2-3; TRBD2 aligns across 13 bases. The CDR3 spans 16 residues. The germline V gene has CDR1 LGHNA and CDR2 YSLEER. The junction had 2 bases not matched to a gene; V was cut back by 4 bases and J by 1 base. The CDR3 reads CASSRTSGGGTDTQYF. Here the CDR3 DNA reads TGCGCCAGCAGCCGCACTAGCGGGGGGGGCACAGATACGCAGTATTTT.

This clonotype occurred many times. This chain joins TRBV12-3 or TRBV12-4 and TRBJ1-2; maybe TRBD1 (5 bases). Trimming took 7 bases from V and 4 from J, leaving 16 bases between them. CDR3 length equals 14 residues. CDR3 sequence (DNA): TGTGCCAGCACCAGTCAGGGTTTGGGCTATGGCTACACCTTC. Encoded protein: CASTSQGLGYGYTF.

The chain carries TRBV6-1 and TRBJ2-3; D remains unclear. The CDR3 is made up of 13 amino acids. Germline CDR1 is MNHNS and CDR2 is SASEGT. V was clipped by 7 bases and J by 0 bases, with 8 bases between them. For the CDR3, the DNA is TGTGCCAGCAAAAGACCTAGCACAGATACGCAGTATTTT. Translating gives CASKRPSTDTQYF.

The chain combines TRBV6-2 or TRBV6-3 with TRBJ2-5; no definite D call. The CDR3 totals 12 residues. The V end lost 5 bases, the J end lost 1 base, and 5 bases lay between the germline ends. CDR1 is MNHEY, CDR2 SVGEGT, per germline. The CDR3 coding sequence is TGTGCCAGCAGTAAGGGCCAAGAGACCCAGTACTTC. Translation gives CASSKGQETQYF.

There are many counts of this clonotype. This chain links TRBV4-1 with TRBJ2-5, with D perhaps matching TRBD1 (5 bases). Trimming shortened V by 0 bases and J by 2 bases, and 13 bases separated the two germline ends. CDR1 is MGHRA, CDR2 YSYEKL, per germline. The CDR3 runs to 16 residues. CDR3 in DNA: TGCGCCAGCAGCCAAGATGTAGGGGCAGGACAAGAGACCCAGTACTTC. This codes for CASSQDVGAGQETQYF.

This clonotype was picked up a small number of times. This chain connects TRBV12-3 or TRBV12-4 to TRBJ2-5; 7 bases line up with TRBD1. V lost 10 bases and J lost 4; bases outside the gene matches: 9. The CDR3 is 13 residues long. This chain's CDR3 is CAIRQGWGETQYF. CDR3 coding DNA: TGTGCCATCCGACAGGGATGGGGAGAGACCCAGTACTTC.